The 27 T cell receptor beta chains reported below all come from one sample, sequenced in a study of T cells in Graves' hyperthyroidism and ophthalmopathy (dated by TCRdb to 2018 to 2020). Libraries were made using multiplex PCR. The sequencer listed for this sample is Illumina HiSeq 2000. The TCR beta CDR3 regions were amplified from RNA transcripts. The TCR CDR3 was subjected to a first round of RT-PCR using the HTBI primer set and the Qiagen OneStep RT-PCR kit. TCRdb reran the public reads through fastp at Q25 and MiXCR, keeping productive beta chains. Rows are unified per CDR3 protein, each entry keeping the most common DNA and genes. The sample contains hundreds of thousands of distinct CDR3 sequences, about 35% of them found a single time. The ten largest clones represent less than 35% of the sample. Sequencing input: blood. These TCRs come from a woman aged 40 to 55 with Graves' hyperthyroidism.

The V call is TRBV7-9, the J call TRBJ2-2, with TRBD1 matching over 7 bases. This CDR3 spans 15 amino acids. V was clipped by 5 bases and J by 2 bases; unmatched bases: 5. CDR1 and CDR2 from the germline V gene are SEHNR and FQNEAQ (reference sequence). For the CDR3, the DNA is TGTGCCAGCAGCCCCTGGGACAGAAACACCGGGGAGCTGTTTTTT. Translated, it gives CASSPWDRNTGELFF.

As for this clonotype: No conserved phenylalanine or tryptophan is present at the end of the CDR3, so a read error is the likely explanation. This chain links TRBV12-3 or TRBV12-4 with TRBJ1-5; the match to TRBD1 covers 7 bases. The CDR3 is 16 amino acids. Trimming removed 5 bases from V and 2 bases from J; junction bases left unmatched: 9. The CDR3 DNA reads as TGTGCCAGCAGTCCAGGGGGTGTTGGCCGCAATCAGCCCCAGCATTCT. Translation gives CASSPGGVGRNQPQHS.

This clonotype showed up many times. This chain connects TRBV29-1 to TRBJ2-7; D unresolved. The V end was cut by 1 base, the J end by 3 bases, with 10 bases between. The CDR3 has 13 amino acids. Germline V gene lookup returns CDR1 SQVTM and CDR2 ANQGSEA. The CDR3 sequence: CSVEAAGDYEQYF. In DNA form, the CDR3 reads TGCAGCGTTGAAGCGGCTGGGGACTACGAGCAGTACTTC.

V is TRBV3-1 and J is TRBJ1-2; a weak D match, TRBD1 (6 bases). CDR1 and CDR2 from the germline V gene are LGHDT and YNNKEL (reference sequence). This CDR3 comprises 14 residues. Between the trimmed V and J ends, which lost 0 bases and 8 bases, there was a span of 13 bases. The CDR3 loop reads CASSQEGQVMGYTF. In DNA, the CDR3 is TGTGCCAGCAGCCAAGAGGGACAAGTGATGGGCTACACCTTC.

This clonotype was recorded at least ten times. CDR3 DNA: TGTGCCAGCGGAGCCTTCCAAGAGACCCAGTACTTC. Translation: CASGAFQETQYF. The chain recombines TRBV12-3 or TRBV12-4 with TRBJ2-5; D ambiguous. Trimming stripped 8 bases from V and 1 base from J, with 8 bases between. CDR3 length: 12 amino acids.

Only a few counts were recorded for this clonotype. Here the CDR3 DNA reads TGTGCCAGTAGTATCAGCGGGGGAGATGAAAAACTGTTTTTT. Translating gives CASSISGGDEKLFF. This chain links TRBV19 with TRBJ1-4; a weak D match, TRBD1 (5 bases). Germline V gene lookup returns CDR1 LNHDA and CDR2 SQIVND (reference sequence). The CDR3 runs to 14 residues. Between the trimmed V and J ends, which lost 3 bases and 6 bases, there was a span of 11 bases.

The rearrangement uses TRBV11-2 and TRBJ1-5; TRBD1 matches 8 bases. The CDR3 extends over 16 amino acids. From germline, CDR1 is SGHAT and CDR2 FQNNGV. After removal of 5 bases from V and 6 bases from J, the junction contained 12 bases not matched to a gene. The CDR3 loop is CASSPSAGQGSQPQHF. The CDR3 DNA sequence: TGTGCCAGCAGCCCCTCGGCCGGACAGGGTAGTCAGCCCCAGCATTTT.

This clonotype was observed a handful of times. This chain uses TRBV4-3 with TRBJ1-2; D unclear. Germline V gene lookup returns CDR1 LGHNA and CDR2 YSLEER. V lost 1 base, J lost 3 bases, and 12 bases lay in between. CDR3 length: 15 amino acids. CDR3 region: CASSQGGSEDYGYTF. The CDR3 DNA sequence: TGCGCCAGCAGCCAAGGAGGGTCCGAGGACTATGGCTACACCTTC.

About this clonotype: This may arise from a read error, as a much more abundant clone is one base away. V is TRBV11-1 and J is TRBJ2-5; 7 nucleotides agree with TRBD2. This CDR3 contains 16 residues. Germline V gene data show CDR1 as SGHAT and CDR2 as FQDESV (reference sequence). Unmatched junction bases numbered 12, after V lost 3 bases and J lost 5 bases. The CDR3 DNA reads as TGTGCCAGCAGCTTTGTTGAGTGGGAGGGCAGTGAGACCCAGTACTTC. This codes for CASSFVEWEGSETQYF.

This chain links TRBV2 with TRBJ2-1, with 9 bases matching TRBD1. Germline V gene lookup returns CDR1 SNHLY and CDR2 FYNNEI. CDR3 length equals 14 residues. V was clipped by 8 bases and J by 4 bases; unmatched bases: 6. CDR3 sequence (DNA): TGTGCCAGCGACGGACAGGGGATGTACAATGAGCAGTTCTTC. Its translation is CASDGQGMYNEQFF.

The CDR3 loop is CATSSRTGDTEAFF. The DNA of the CDR3 is TGTGCCACCAGTTCCAGGACAGGGGACACTGAAGCTTTCTTT. The J gene is TRBJ1-1, the V gene TRBV24-1; 9 positions agree with TRBD1. The length of the CDR3 is 14 residues. CDR1 and CDR2 (germline): KGHDR, SFDVKD. The trim removed 6 bases at V and 3 bases at J, leaving 4 bases unmatched.

This rearrangement joins TRBV7-2 to TRBJ2-7, with TRBD2 as a possible D gene (5 bases). The end of the DNA is better explained by TRBJ2-1, so the J call may be wrong. This CDR3 contains 16 residues. Germline CDR1 SGHTA, CDR2 FQGNSA. The CDR3 coding sequence is TGTGCCAGCAGCTTAACAGCGTCCGGGGTTTACAATGAGCAGTTCTTC. It codes for CASSLTASGVYNEQFF.

This chain links TRBV29-1 with TRBJ1-5; TRBD1 might be the D (6 bases). Trimming pared 6 bases from V and 14 bases from J, leaving 17 bases between. The CDR3 length is 11 residues. Per germline, CDR1 SQVTM and CDR2 ANQGSEA. This CDR3 is CSVNGQSNEHF. In DNA, the CDR3 is TGCAGCGTCAACGGACAGTCCAATGAGCATTTT.

This clonotype was observed at least ten times. The chain is built from TRBV12-3 or TRBV12-4 and TRBJ1-3; D unclear. CDR3 length: 13 amino acids. V lost 5 bases and J lost 0, with 5 bases in between. CDR3 amino acids: CASSLNSGNTIYF. The CDR3 DNA sequence: TGTGCCAGCAGTCTAAACTCTGGAAACACCATATATTTT.

The chain couples TRBV10-3 to TRBJ1-6; the D gene is possibly TRBD1 (5 bases). The CDR3 sequence is 13 residues long. In germline, CDR1 is ENHRY, CDR2 SYGVKD. The CDR3 reads CARQAGGNSPLHF. CDR3 DNA sequence: TGTGCTAGGCAAGCGGGGGGAAATTCACCCCTCCACTTT.

V usage is TRBV10-3 and J usage is TRBJ1-4, with 7 bases lining up with TRBD1. Trimming took 8 bases from V and 8 from J; bases not matched to a gene: 11. Germline V gives CDR1 ENHRY, CDR2 SYGVKD. This CDR3 spans 14 amino acids. Written as DNA, the CDR3 is TGTGCCATCGGCAAAGACAGGGAGCACGAAAAACTGTTTTTT. It translates to CAIGKDREHEKLFF.

This clonotype turned up a few times. The CDR3 spells CASSDERTSTGELFF. Written as DNA, the CDR3 is TGTGCCAGCAGTGATGAAAGGACTAGCACCGGGGAGCTGTTTTTT. This sequence joins TRBV6-4 and TRBJ2-2, with TRBD2 matching over 7 bases. Losses at the gene ends were 3 bases for V and 4 bases for J; bases not matched to a gene: 5. Germline CDR1 MRHNA, CDR2 SNTAGT. This CDR3 has 15 amino acids.

This clonotype turned up a few times. DNA for the CDR3: TGTGCCAGCGTGTCGAAGGCCCAGTCTGGAAACACCATATATTTT. Translation gives CASVSKAQSGNTIYF. The chain links TRBV6-1 to TRBJ1-3; D remains ambiguous. Trimming took off 8 bases at V and 1 base at J, with 15 bases between the two ends. Germline V gene lookup returns CDR1 MNHNS and CDR2 SASEGT. The CDR3 extends over 15 amino acids.

The sample holds a few counts of this clonotype. The chain has TRBV12-3 or TRBV12-4 and TRBJ1-1; D not resolved. The CDR3 runs to 11 residues. V gave up 4 bases and J gave up 10 bases, with 10 bases separating them. The CDR3 loop is CASSWALVAFF. CDR3 nucleotides: TGTGCCAGCAGTTGGGCCCTCGTAGCTTTCTTT.

This clonotype was recorded many times. The rearrangement joins TRBV6-2 or TRBV6-3 to TRBJ1-2; D gene ambiguous. The V end was cut by 2 bases, the J end by 3 bases, with 16 bases between. The CDR3 runs 16 residues. Germline CDR1 reads MNHEY; CDR2 reads SVGEGT. For the CDR3, the DNA is TGTGCCAGCAGTTACCCTACGGAAGGGATCGACTATGGCTACACCTTC. Amino acids: CASSYPTEGIDYGYTF.

This clonotype turned up a few times. The rearrangement joins TRBV3-1 to TRBJ2-7; 10 bases are shared with TRBD2. J lost 6 bases, V lost 4 bases, and 6 bases had no gene match. The germline V gene encodes CDR1 LGHDT and CDR2 YNNKEL (reference sequence). The CDR3 has 14 residues. The CDR3 spells CASSPGLAEGEQYF. In nucleotides, the CDR3 is TGTGCCAGCAGCCCAGGACTAGCGGAAGGCGAGCAGTACTTC.

In this sample, this clonotype turned up many times. The chain employs TRBV19 and TRBJ1-2, with D perhaps TRBD1 (6 bases). The V end was cut by 5 bases, the J end by 4 bases, with 11 bases between. CDR3 size: 13 residues. Germline V gene data show CDR1 as LNHDA and CDR2 as SQIVND (reference sequence). In DNA form, the CDR3 reads TGTGCCAGTAGTGCGACAGGAAGCTATGGCTACACCTTC. It codes for CASSATGSYGYTF.

This clonotype was detected ten times or more. Germline is not matched at one junction end, which may reflect a read error. The gene calls are TRBV6-6 and TRBJ1-5; no clear D. The germline CDR1 and CDR2 sequences are MNHNY and SVGAGI (reference sequence). The CDR3 spans 14 residues. The CDR3 nucleotides read TGTGCCAGCAGATACTCCAGAAGCAATCAGCCCCAGCATTTT. The encoded protein is CASRYSRSNQPQHF.

V usage is TRBV20-1 and J usage is TRBJ1-1; D is perhaps TRBD1 (6 bases). This CDR3 contains 12 residues. CDR1 and CDR2 from the germline V gene are DFQATT and SNEGSKA (reference sequence). V was trimmed by 6 bases and J by 6 bases, leaving 14 bases between them. CDR3 in amino acids: CSALGGAAEAFF. CDR3 in DNA: TGCAGTGCACTGGGGGGCGCCGCTGAAGCTTTCTTT.

The chain carries TRBV10-3 and TRBJ1-3; 9 bases match TRBD1. The CDR3 runs 13 residues. Trimming cost V 10 bases and J 4 bases; bases outside gene matches: 5. Looked up from germline, CDR1 is ENHRY and CDR2 is SYGVKD. The CDR3 protein is CATVGTGGNTIYF. DNA of the CDR3: TGTGCCACCGTGGGGACAGGGGGAAACACCATATATTTT.

This chain's CDR3 is CASSRTGGRAYEQFF. DNA for the CDR3: TGCGCCAGCAGTCGGACAGGGGGGCGGGCCTACGAGCAGTTCTTC. V usage is TRBV10-2 and J usage is TRBJ2-7; 10 bases fit TRBD1. The J call may be mistaken, given a closer DNA end match to TRBJ2-1. The germline V gene encodes CDR1 WSHSY and CDR2 SAAADI. The CDR3 is 15 amino acids.

The V call is TRBV5-1, the J call TRBJ1-2; D is possibly TRBD1 (5 bases). Trimming stripped 0 bases from V and 3 bases from J, with 9 bases between. The CDR3 covers 14 residues. The germline V gene has CDR1 SGHRS and CDR2 YFSETQ. CDR3 sequence (DNA): TGCGCCAGCAGCTTGGAAGGGGTTGACTATGGCTACACCTTC. Encoded protein: CASSLEGVDYGYTF.